One and the same sample provided the 14 T cell receptor beta chains below, sequenced in a study of somatic mutations in cytotoxic T cells in rheumatoid arthritis. Produced via immunoSEQ multiplex PCR; TCRdb's table is partial and in-frame only. The sample shows about 23,000 clones, approximately 80% of them seen only once. Material for sequencing was CD8+ T cells sorted from blood. Receptor source: an adult with rheumatoid arthritis.

The chain uses TRBV7-9 and TRBJ1-6; D not certain. The germline V and J ends were trimmed by 1 base and 9 bases, with 10 bases remaining between them. Germline loops: CDR1 SEHNR, CDR2 FQNEAQ (reference sequence). This CDR3 has 14 residues. The CDR3 region has the DNA TGTGCCAGCAGCTTAGATAGCTCCTCTTCACCCCTCCACTTT. The encoded protein is CASSLDSSSSPLHF.

The chain employs TRBV6-4 and TRBJ2-1; D is tentatively TRBD1 or TRBD2 (5 bases each). Looked up from germline, CDR1 is MRHNA and CDR2 is SNTAGT. The CDR3 spans 15 residues. The V end lost 2 bases, the J end lost 9 bases, and 17 bases lay between the germline ends. CDR3 loop: CASSDGDRDPTEQFF. In DNA, the CDR3 is TGTGCCAGCAGTGACGGAGATAGGGACCCGACTGAGCAGTTCTTC.

The chain uses TRBV4-3 and TRBJ1-1; D remains ambiguous. Germline assignment: CDR1 LGHNA and CDR2 YSLEER. The V end was cut by 3 bases, the J end by 0 bases, with 11 bases between. This CDR3 region has 15 residues. The CDR3 nucleotides are TGCGCCAGCAGCCAGGGAGTTCTTCTGAACACTGAAGCTTTCTTT. It is translated as CASSQGVLLNTEAFF.

J is TRBJ2-7 and V is TRBV15; 8 bases agree with TRBD1. J gave up 1 base and V 5 bases, and 7 bases lay outside the gene matches. The germline CDR1 and CDR2 sequences are LNHNV and YYDKDF (reference sequence). The CDR3 is 15 amino acids. CDR3 in DNA: TGTGCCACCAGCCCGGACAGGGCGAGGTCCTACGAGCAGTACTTC. Translating it yields CATSPDRARSYEQYF.

In DNA, the CDR3 is TGTGCCAGCAGTGAGTTGGGACTAGCGGGGGCCTACAATGAGCAGTTCTTC. It is translated as CASSELGLAGAYNEQFF. The genes are TRBV6-1 and TRBJ2-1, with 14 bases lining up with TRBD2. This CDR3 is 17 amino acids long. In germline, CDR1 is MNHNS, CDR2 SASEGT. The V gene end was trimmed by 3 bases and the J gene end by 2 bases; junction bases not matched to a gene: 3.

The chain uses TRBV7-3 and TRBJ2-1, with D tentatively TRBD2 (6 bases). Germline assignment: CDR1 SGHTA and CDR2 FQGTGA. The CDR3 runs to 15 residues. Trimming took 0 bases from V and 9 from J, leaving 15 bases between them. The DNA of the CDR3 is TGTGCCAGCAGCTTAACCGGGACTGGGCGGAGTGAGCAGTTCTTC. Its translation: CASSLTGTGRSEQFF.

The V call is TRBV6-1, the J call TRBJ2-7; unclear D gene. The V end was cut by 4 bases, the J end by 3 bases, with 10 bases between. CDR1 MNHNS and CDR2 SASEGT come from the germline V gene. The CDR3 length is 13 residues. Here the CDR3 DNA reads TGTGCCAGCAGTGGAGGACCGCTCTACGAGCAGTACTTC. Translation: CASSGGPLYEQYF.

In its sample, this clone is medium-sized. V usage is TRBV6-1 and J usage is TRBJ2-6; D uncertain. V was cut by 6 bases and J by 0 bases, with 9 bases left in between. Germline CDR1 and CDR2: MNHNS and SASEGT. The CDR3 runs to 15 residues. The CDR3 region has the DNA TGTGCCAGCAGCGATAAAAGCTCTGGGGCCAACGTCCTGACTTTC. It yields the protein CASSDKSSGANVLTF.

CDR3 DNA sequence: TGTGCCAGCACTCCGAGCAATCAGCCCCAGCATTTT. Translating gives CASTPSNQPQHF. V and J are TRBV6-6 and TRBJ1-5; no reliable D call. Germline values: CDR1 MNHNY, CDR2 SVGAGI (reference sequence). The length of the CDR3 is 12 residues. Trimming removed 7 bases from V and 1 base from J, with 5 bases in between.

V usage is TRBV2 and J usage is TRBJ2-7; no clear D. CDR3 length equals 16 residues. CDR1 SNHLY and CDR2 FYNNEI come from the germline V gene. V was pared by 1 base and J by 6 bases, with 19 bases between. The CDR3 loop reads CASSEVGRSQPPEQYF. DNA for the CDR3: TGTGCCAGCAGTGAAGTGGGTCGCAGCCAGCCCCCCGAGCAGTACTTC.

This chain joins TRBV7-9 and TRBJ1-2; D unclear. Germline V lookup: CDR1 SEHNR, CDR2 FQNEAQ (reference sequence). The CDR3 runs to 11 residues. Trimming pared 3 bases from V and 8 bases from J, leaving 7 bases between. CDR3 nucleotide sequence: TGTGCCAGCAGCTTCTTGGGCGGCTACACCTTC. The encoded protein is CASSFLGGYTF.

The rearrangement links TRBV10-3 to TRBJ1-1, with D tentatively TRBD1 (6 bases). CDR1 and CDR2 (germline): ENHRY, SYGVKD. The CDR3 runs 14 residues. V was clipped by 10 bases and J by 1 base, with 16 bases between them. CDR3 in amino acids: CATRGGEWNTEAFF. DNA of the CDR3: TGTGCCACCAGGGGCGGGGAGTGGAACACTGAAGCTTTCTTT.

The CDR3 sequence is CASSYGTGTYEQYF. The CDR3 nucleotides are TGTGCCAGCAGCTACGGGACAGGGACCTACGAGCAGTACTTC. The gene calls are TRBV4-2 and TRBJ2-7, with TRBD1 matching 9 bases. Per germline, CDR1 LGHNA and CDR2 YNFKEQ. The CDR3 runs to 14 residues. After removal of 5 bases from V and 2 bases from J, the junction contained 4 bases not matched to a gene.

V gene TRBV5-8 combines with J gene TRBJ2-3; unclear D gene. Germline V gene data show CDR1 as SGHTS and CDR2 as YDEGEE. The CDR3 sequence is 15 residues long. Trimming stripped 0 bases from V and 0 bases from J, with 8 bases between. The CDR3 protein is CASSLVFGSTDTQYF. CDR3 nucleotides: TGTGCCAGCAGCTTGGTGTTTGGTAGCACAGATACGCAGTATTTT. Full variable domain (outside the CDR3, taken from reference TRBV5-8 and TRBJ2-3): EAGVTQSPTHLIKTRGQQATLRCSPISGHTSVYWYQQALGLGLQFLLWYDEGEERNRGNFPPRFSGRQFPNYSSELNVNALELEDSALYLCASSLVFGSTDTQYFGPGTRLTVL.